This is a list of T cell receptor beta chains from one sample in a study of identical twins. A single record per CDR3 protein comes from TCRdb applying MiXCR to the 5' RACE reads. The profile shows about 240,000 distinct CDR3 sequences, more than 9% of them singletons. The sample consisted of memory T cells sorted from blood. The receptor set was obtained from a man in his fifties in good health. CDR3s include the opening cysteine and the closing phenylalanine or tryptophan. The D gene is left open where the match is weak. Where a row states a size, it is once, few, many or the class of an expanded clone; other rows omit it.

>TRBJ2-5|TRBD2|many|TRBV3-1
CASSMRGGLRETQYF
TGTGCCAGCAGCATGCGGGGGGGGCTCCGGGAGACCCAGTACTTC
>TRBJ1-1|-|-|TRBV29-1
CSVEEDGVRSTEAFF
TGCAGCGTTGAAGAAGACGGGGTGAGGAGCACTGAAGCTTTCTTT
>TRBJ2-7|-|-|TRBV7-2
CASSLGGGRTSYEQYF
TGTGCCAGCAGCTTAGGTGGGGGCCGAACCTCCTACGAGCAGTACTTC
>TRBJ2-5|TRBD1|-|TRBV6-5
CASSYYRGQGQETQYF
TGTGCCAGCAGTTACTATCGGGGACAGGGACAAGAGACCCAGTACTTC
>TRBJ2-7|TRBD2|many|TRBV4-3
CASSIASGGFYEQYF
TGCGCCAGCAGCATAGCTAGCGGGGGGTTCTACGAGCAGTACTTC
>TRBJ2-3|TRBD2|-|TRBV7-3
CASSDLGGTDTQYF
TGTGCCAGCAGCGACCTGGGAGGGACAGATACGCAGTATTTT
>TRBJ2-7|TRBD2|many|TRBV12-3/TRBV12-4
CASSLFRPGTSGHEQYF
TGTGCCAGCAGTTTATTTCGCCCCGGGACTAGCGGCCACGAGCAGTACTTC
>TRBJ1-5|TRBD1|few|TRBV2
CASRPLTGANQPQHF
TGTGCCAGCAGACCTTTGACAGGGGCCAATCAGCCCCAGCATTTT
>TRBJ2-1|-|many|TRBV4-2
CASSQGVGGPSYNEQFF
TGTGCCAGCAGCCAAGGGGTTGGGGGACCATCCTACAATGAGCAGTTCTTC
>TRBJ1-2|TRBD1|-|TRBV28
CASSLTVPWTGDGYTF
TGTGCCAGCAGTTTAACCGTGCCGTGGACAGGAGATGGCTACACCTTC
>TRBJ2-2|-|-|TRBV7-9
CASSPPSGELFF
TGTGCCAGCAGCCCGCCGTCCGGGGAGCTGTTTTTT
>TRBJ2-1|-|-|TRBV5-5
CASSLYVSGNVQFF
TGTGCCAGCAGCTTGTATGTCTCCGGGAATGTGCAGTTCTTC
>TRBJ2-5|TRBD1|-|TRBV4-3
CASSQVRTGRETQYF
TGCGCCAGCAGCCAAGTTAGGACAGGCCGGGAGACCCAGTACTTC
>TRBJ2-1|TRBD1|many|TRBV29-1
CSVEKTGVWYNEQFF
TGCAGCGTTGAGAAAACAGGGGTTTGGTACAATGAGCAGTTCTTC
>TRBJ1-4|TRBD1|few|TRBV5-1
CASSLGTGASREKLFF
TGCGCCAGCAGCTTAGGGACAGGGGCTTCGAGGGAAAAACTGTTTTTT
>TRBJ2-7|TRBD2|few|TRBV7-2
CASSLASGSYPYEQYF
TGTGCCAGCAGCTTAGCTAGCGGGAGCTATCCCTACGAGCAGTACTTC
>TRBJ2-2|-|-|TRBV7-3
CASSERDSFTGELFF
TGTGCCAGCAGCGAAAGGGACTCCTTCACCGGGGAGCTGTTTTTT
>TRBJ2-1|TRBD2|few|TRBV4-1
CASSQAGLVENYNEQFF
TGCGCCAGCAGCCAGGCGGGACTAGTGGAAAACTACAATGAGCAGTTCTTC
>TRBJ1-6|TRBD1|few|TRBV20-1
CSARVEQGAGNSPLHF
TGCAGTGCTAGAGTGGAGCAGGGGGCGGGTAATTCACCCCTCCACTTT
>TRBJ1-3|TRBD1|-|TRBV6-1
CASSMGQGASGNTIYF
TGTGCCAGCAGTATGGGACAGGGGGCCTCTGGAAACACCATATATTTT
>TRBJ1-2|-|few|TRBV7-9
CASSEDGPPNYGYTF
TGTGCCAGCAGCGAGGACGGCCCACCAAACTATGGCTACACCTTC
>TRBJ2-7|-|-|TRBV2
CASSEGYRAYEQYF
TGTGCCAGCAGTGAAGGGTACAGGGCGTACGAGCAGTACTTC
>TRBJ2-6|-|many|TRBV24-1
CATSDSANSGANVLTF
TGTGCCACCAGTGATTCAGCTAACTCTGGGGCCAACGTCCTGACTTTC
>TRBJ2-7|-|-|TRBV5-6
CASSPPGSTSYEQYF
TGTGCCAGCAGCCCCCCGGGGTCCACCTCCTACGAGCAGTACTTC